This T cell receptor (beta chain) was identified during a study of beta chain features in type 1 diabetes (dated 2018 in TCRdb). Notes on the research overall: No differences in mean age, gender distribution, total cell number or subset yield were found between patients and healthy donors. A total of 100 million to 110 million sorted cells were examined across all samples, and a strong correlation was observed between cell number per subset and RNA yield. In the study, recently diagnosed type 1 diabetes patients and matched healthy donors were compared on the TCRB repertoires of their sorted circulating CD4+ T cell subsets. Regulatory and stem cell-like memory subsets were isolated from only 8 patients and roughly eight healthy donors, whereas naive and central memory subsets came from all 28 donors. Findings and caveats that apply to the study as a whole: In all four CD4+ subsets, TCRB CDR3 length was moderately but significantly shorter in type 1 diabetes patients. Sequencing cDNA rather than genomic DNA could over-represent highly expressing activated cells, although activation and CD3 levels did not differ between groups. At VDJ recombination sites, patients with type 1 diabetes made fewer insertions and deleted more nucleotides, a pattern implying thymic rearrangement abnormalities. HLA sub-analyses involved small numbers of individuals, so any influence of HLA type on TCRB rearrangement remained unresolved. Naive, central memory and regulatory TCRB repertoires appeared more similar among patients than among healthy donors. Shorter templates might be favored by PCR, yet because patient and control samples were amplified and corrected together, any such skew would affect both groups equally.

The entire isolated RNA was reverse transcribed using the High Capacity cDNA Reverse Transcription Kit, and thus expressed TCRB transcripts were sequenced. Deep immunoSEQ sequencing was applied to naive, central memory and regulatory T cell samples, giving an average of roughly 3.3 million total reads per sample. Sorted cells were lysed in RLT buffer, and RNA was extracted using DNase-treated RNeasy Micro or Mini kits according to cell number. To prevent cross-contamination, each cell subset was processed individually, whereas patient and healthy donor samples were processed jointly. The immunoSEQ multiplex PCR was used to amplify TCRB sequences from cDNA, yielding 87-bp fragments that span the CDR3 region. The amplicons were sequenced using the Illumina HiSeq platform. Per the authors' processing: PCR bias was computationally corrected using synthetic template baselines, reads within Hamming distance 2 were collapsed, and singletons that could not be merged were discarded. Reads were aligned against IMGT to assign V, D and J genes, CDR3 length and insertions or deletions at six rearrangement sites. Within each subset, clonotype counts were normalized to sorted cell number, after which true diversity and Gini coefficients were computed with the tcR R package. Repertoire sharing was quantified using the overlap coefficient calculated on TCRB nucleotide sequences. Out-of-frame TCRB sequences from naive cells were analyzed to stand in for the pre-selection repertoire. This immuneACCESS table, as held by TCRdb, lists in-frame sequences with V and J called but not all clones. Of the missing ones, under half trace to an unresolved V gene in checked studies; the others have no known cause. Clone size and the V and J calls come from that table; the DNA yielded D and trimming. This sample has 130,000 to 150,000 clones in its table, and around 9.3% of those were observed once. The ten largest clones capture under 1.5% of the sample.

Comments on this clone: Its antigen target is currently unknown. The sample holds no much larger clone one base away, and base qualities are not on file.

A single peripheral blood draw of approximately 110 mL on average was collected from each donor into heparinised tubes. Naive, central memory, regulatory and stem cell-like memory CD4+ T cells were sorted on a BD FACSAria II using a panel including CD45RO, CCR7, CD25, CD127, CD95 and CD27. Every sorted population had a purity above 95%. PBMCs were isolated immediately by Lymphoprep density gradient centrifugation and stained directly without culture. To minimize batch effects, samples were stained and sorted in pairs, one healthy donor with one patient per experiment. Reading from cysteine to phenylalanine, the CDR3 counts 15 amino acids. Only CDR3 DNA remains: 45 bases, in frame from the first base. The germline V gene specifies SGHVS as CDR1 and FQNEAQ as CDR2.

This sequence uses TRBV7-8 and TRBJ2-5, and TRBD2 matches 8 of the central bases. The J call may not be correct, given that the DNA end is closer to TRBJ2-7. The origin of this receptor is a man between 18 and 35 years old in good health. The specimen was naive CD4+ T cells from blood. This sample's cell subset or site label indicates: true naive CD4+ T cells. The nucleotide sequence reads TGTGCCAGCAGCTTTCAGTCCGGGACTAGCTACGAGCAGTACTTC. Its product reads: CASSFQSGTSYEQYF.